The entry below gives a single TCR beta chain sequence along with its context. The CDR3 length is 15 residues. The data stem from a study of cytomegalovirus exposure and HLA in healthy donors. Primers included in the PCR were 60 Vbeta and 13 Jbeta primers. Sequencing was performed with immunoSEQ multiplex PCR; in TCRdb, only in-frame clones are kept and a portion is missing. The table shows about 98,000 clones, with around 68% occurring only once. Sequencing was carried out using PBMCs. The V and J genes are TRBV12-2 and TRBJ1-5; TRBD1 is the table's D call, not checked against the DNA. TRBV12-2 is designated a pseudogene. This receptor was obtained from a human donor in good health. The CDR3, as DNA: TGTGCAAGTCGCCTCCGTGCCAGGGCCAATCAGCCCCAGCATTTT. Its translation: CASRLRARANQPQHF.